The 16 T cell receptor beta chains presented below share a single source sample, sequenced in a study of tumor-infiltrating lymphocytes in primary liver carcinoma. Between roughly 17 and 31 mg of unsorted bulk tissue served as the source from which RNA and DNA were co-extracted. cDNA specific to TCR beta was made from 500 ng of total RNA, with a constant-region primer employed for priming. Three-round nested multiplex PCR performed with slightly modified ARM-PCR produced the TCR beta libraries. Forward primers for TRBV1-TRBV30 and a C-beta reverse primer served the first two PCR rounds, at approximately 10 cycles each. A single record per CDR3 protein comes from TCRdb applying MiXCR to the multiplex PCR reads. This table holds approximately 54,000 distinct CDR3 sequences, roughly 77% found once. The sequencing sample was made of liver tumor tissue from sampling region 2. Subset given: tumor region T2, inferior pole. The receptors originated from a man in his forties with primary liver carcinoma and hepatitis B virus infection.

This chain uses TRBV18 with TRBJ2-6; unclear D gene. This CDR3 is built from 15 residues. V was pared by 4 bases and J by 0 bases, with 7 bases between. CDR1 is KGHSH and CDR2 is LQKENI in the germline V gene. The CDR3 loop is CASSLTTSGANVLTF. The CDR3 DNA reads as TGTGCCAGCTCACTTACCACCTCTGGGGCCAACGTCCTGACTTTC.

This chain links TRBV6-1 with TRBJ2-1; D remains ambiguous. Germline V gene sequence: CDR1 MNHNS, CDR2 SASEGT. The CDR3 consists of 11 residues. Trimming pared 8 bases from V and 11 bases from J, leaving 13 bases between. The CDR3 DNA is TGTGCCAGCGGCCTTCCGATACAGCAGTTCTTC. Protein product: CASGLPIQQFF.

Comments on this clonotype: At one end, the junction sequence differs from germline, possibly due to a read error. The V gene is TRBV28, the J gene TRBJ2-7; D call uncertain. The germline V gene encodes CDR1 MDHEN and CDR2 SYDVKM. This CDR3 region has 14 residues. CDR3 DNA: TGTGCCAGCGGTTTCCAGGCAGTTCCGTACGAGCAGTACTTC. Its translation is CASGFQAVPYEQYF. Full variable domain (missing parts from reference TRBV28 and TRBJ2-7): DVKVTQSSRYLVKRTGEKVFLECVQDMDHENMFWYRQDPGLGLRLIYFSYDVKMKEKGDIPEGYSVSREKKERFSLILESASTNQTSMYLCASGFQAVPYEQYFGPGTRLTVT.

Concerning this clonotype: The junction does not match germline at one end; this may be a read error. In DNA, the CDR3 is TGTGCCAGCAGCGAGACTAGCGGGCGTGTCTACGAGCAGTACTTC. This gives the protein CASSETSGRVYEQYF. The chain joins TRBV5-1 to TRBJ2-7, with 10 bases lining up with TRBD2. Germline loops: CDR1 SGHRS, CDR2 YFSETQ. This CDR3 is 15 amino acids long.

By share of the sample, this clonotype is large. CDR3 coding DNA: TGTGCCAGCAGCTTGGGGGTACGTGAGCAGTTCTTC. It specifies CASSLGVREQFF. This rearrangement joins TRBV11-2 to TRBJ2-1, with D perhaps TRBD1 or TRBD2 (5 bases each). This CDR3 is 12 amino acids long. V dropped 3 bases and J dropped 9 bases, with 9 bases sitting between them. Germline loops: CDR1 SGHAT, CDR2 FQNNGV. The whole variable domain, filled in from reference TRBV11-2 and TRBJ2-1, reads EAGVAQSPRYKIIEKRQSVAFWCNPISGHATLYWYQQILGQGPKLLIQFQNNGVVDDSQLPKDRFSAERLKGVDSTLKIQPAKLEDSAVYLCASSLGVREQFFGPGTRLTVL.

This clonotype rates as medium-sized. V is TRBV7-8 and J is TRBJ2-7, with 9 bases lining up with TRBD1. V trimming: 1 base; J trimming: 10 bases; junction bases outside the gene matches: 8. Per germline, CDR1 SGHVS and CDR2 FQNEAQ. The CDR3 is 14 residues long. The CDR3 coding sequence is TGTGCCAGCAGCTTAGGGTACAGGGACAGGGACCAGTACTTC. The encoded protein is CASSLGYRDRDQYF.

Worth noting for this clonotype: The junction departs from the called germline gene at one end, perhaps through a read error. This chain joins TRBV19 and TRBJ1-1; tentative D call: TRBD1 (6 bases). Germline CDR1 is LNHDA and CDR2 is SQIVND (reference sequence). CDR3 length: 14 residues. Written as DNA, the CDR3 is TGTGTCAGTAGTATCAAGGGGGGGGACACTGAAGCTTTCTTC. Its protein is CVSSIKGGDTEAFF.

In the case of this clonotype: The conserved closing phenylalanine or tryptophan is absent in this CDR3, likely reflecting a read error. The chain uses TRBV12-3 or TRBV12-4 and TRBJ2-7; tentative D call: TRBD2 (6 bases). CDR3 length: 13 amino acids. CDR3 in DNA: TGTGCCAGCAGACTGGGACTGTCCTATGAGCAGTACCTC. Translated, it gives CASRLGLSYEQYL.

The chain recombines TRBV6-5 with TRBJ2-3, with D perhaps assigned TRBD1 or TRBD2 (7 bases each). Germline lookup yields CDR1 MNHEY and CDR2 SVGAGI. V was clipped by 4 bases and J by 9 bases, with 23 bases between them. This CDR3 comprises 16 residues. Here the CDR3 DNA reads TGTGCCAGCAGTTCGCCAGGGGGAGGGGATATGGAAACGCAGTATTTT. It codes for CASSSPGGGDMETQYF.

The J gene is TRBJ2-3, the V gene TRBV11-2, with no clear D. The CDR3 runs to 15 residues. V lost 7 bases, J lost 6 bases, and 20 bases lay in between. Per germline, CDR1 SGHAT and CDR2 FQNNGV. The CDR3 protein is CASNHTNGFEDTQYF. In DNA form, the CDR3 reads TGTGCCAGCAACCACACTAATGGCTTCGAGGATACGCAGTATTTT.

This clonotype is medium-sized by share. The CDR3 loop reads CASSQDRPGSSYNEQFF. The CDR3 DNA follows: TGCGCCAGCAGCCAAGATAGGCCGGGTAGCTCCTACAATGAGCAGTTCTTC. The rearrangement joins TRBV4-1 to TRBJ2-1, with D uncertain. Trimming cost V 0 bases and J 0 bases, with 12 bases left between them. The CDR3 totals 17 residues. CDR1 and CDR2 from the germline V gene are MGHRA and YSYEKL.

This clonotype has a count of ten or more. The chain couples TRBV7-9 to TRBJ2-2, with D perhaps being TRBD1 or TRBD2 (5 bases each). CDR1 and CDR2 (germline): SEHNR, FQNEAQ (reference sequence). Trimming left V 1 base short and J 4 bases short, with 10 bases between. The CDR3 extends over 15 amino acids. The CDR3 DNA reads as TGTGCCAGCAGCTTAGGAGGGGCGACCACCGGGGAGCTGTTTTTT. This sequence encodes CASSLGGATTGELFF.

A remark on this clonotype: A junction boundary mismatches the germline segment, possibly from a read error. The chain is built from TRBV12-3 or TRBV12-4 and TRBJ1-4, with D possibly TRBD1 on 5 matching bases. The CDR3 covers 15 residues. In DNA form, the CDR3 reads TGTGCCAGCAGTTTAGCGCTCAGTGGAGGGGAAAAACTTTTTTTT. Translating it yields CASSLALSGGEKLFF.

On this clonotype itself: One end of the junction is discordant with germline, which a read error may explain. V is TRBV12-3 or TRBV12-4 and J is TRBJ2-3; 9 bases match TRBD2. The CDR3 is 15 amino acids. The CDR3 is CASSYPREGPDTHYF. DNA for the CDR3: TGTGCCAGCAGTTATCCGCGGGAGGGCCCGGATACGCATTATTTT.

A remark on this clonotype: Germline is not matched at one junction end, which may reflect a read error. The chain couples TRBV6-2 or TRBV6-3 to TRBJ1-1; no definite D call. The CDR3 runs to 12 residues. Germline loops: CDR1 MNHEY, CDR2 SVGEGT. The CDR3 loop reads CANSLTATEAFF. DNA of the CDR3: TGTGCCAACAGTTTGACTGCCACTGAAGCCTTCTTT.

The rearrangement links TRBV4-1 to TRBJ2-1, with a tentative D call TRBD2 (6 bases). V shed 3 bases and J shed 5 bases, with 17 bases lying between them. CDR3 length: 16 amino acids. In germline, CDR1 is MGHRA, CDR2 YSYEKL. The CDR3 DNA reads TGCGCCAGCAGCCAGTCCGTGATTAGCGGTGACAATGAGCAGTTCTTC. Translated, it gives CASSQSVISGDNEQFF.